This T cell receptor beta chain came from a study of T-cell memory formation after mild COVID-19 (dated by TCRdb to 2020 to 2023). Turning to the overall study: Most TCR sequence clusters were specific to one of the two donors. Longitudinal TCRalpha and TCRbeta repertoire sequencing tracked T-cell clones expanding and contracting after mild COVID-19 in two donors. Two young, previously healthy adult volunteers made up the cohort, one male and one female.

Trimming at the junction amounts to 2 bases on V and 3 bases on J, and the germline ends lie 5 bases apart. The germline V gene supplies CDR1 MNHEY and CDR2 SVGAGI. Spanning cysteine to phenylalanine, the CDR3 consists of 13 amino acids. The sequence is cut down to CDR3 DNA, 39 bases in frame from base 1. What the study reported, not specific to this receptor: Balanced CD4/CD8 phenotypes were observed for clones contracting from day 15 to 85, whereas a bias towards CD4+ was observed for a second wave of clones expanding from day 15 to 37. Only a couple of mild cases were covered in the study, and larger cohorts including severe cases with pre-infection samples were considered necessary. SARS-CoV-2 specificity was not confirmed for the second-wave clones peaking on day 37. Some responding clones were detected in pre-infection memory, which suggested that pre-existing cross-reactive memory T cells had joined the SARS-CoV-2 response. Contracting CD4+ clones appeared mostly in the CM and EM memory subsets, whereas CD8+ clones were enriched in EMRA.

Comments on this clonotype: Its recognized antigen is unknown. Base qualities are not provided; no much larger clone lies one nucleotide away.

Instrument on record: Illumina NovaSeq 6000. Using 5'RACE with constant-segment primers, TCRalpha and TCRbeta cDNA libraries were constructed, with sample barcodes and unique molecular identifiers added in the process. RNA was extracted from every sample with Trizol reagent. Amplification of the libraries took two PCR steps, and the second step added a second sample barcode plus Illumina TruSeq adapters. Libraries were sequenced on an Illumina NovaSeq with 2 x 150 bp paired-end reads. In the authors' own workflow: Demultiplexing of reads and collapsing into UMI-guided consensus sequences were performed with migec v1.2.7. Using mixcr v2.1.11, the UMI consensuses were aligned to TRA and TRB V and J templates and assembled into clonotypes. Clonotypes were classified as expanded or contracted when called significant by both edgeR and NoisET, with noise models trained on biological replicates. For edgeR calls, the thresholds were a false discovery rate-adjusted p below 0.01 and a log2 fold-change of 1. As an exploratory analysis of dynamics, PCA with hierarchical clustering was applied to max-normalized trajectories of the 1000 most abundant clonotypes. Separately sequenced CD4+ and CD8+ repertoires were used to assign the CD4 or CD8 phenotype of responding clones. TCRdb reprocessing: public reads trimmed at Q25 with fastp, clones called with MiXCR, in-frame beta chains kept. A single entry per CDR3 protein holds the most common genes and DNA from its merged rows. None of the V and J calls come from the authors' own analysis; TCRdb made them. This sample comprises fewer than 90,000 distinct CDR3 sequences, over 11% of them detected only once. The ten largest clones represent roughly 33% of the sample.

Ficoll-Paque density gradient centrifugation was the method used to isolate PBMCs. The receptor was isolated from an adult woman who had mild COVID-19 (a few samples of this study predate the infection). The sample titles of this study are shuffled in the database, so cell type and time point are left out; the donor was told from shared clones. Sample: PBMCs or a T cell subset sorted from them (not recorded which). Recombination connected TRBV6-5 to TRBJ2-4, with the D segment identity uncertain. The CDR3 is CASSYSFKNIQYF. At the DNA level, the sequence is TGTGCCAGCAGTTACAGTTTCAAAAACATTCAGTACTTC.